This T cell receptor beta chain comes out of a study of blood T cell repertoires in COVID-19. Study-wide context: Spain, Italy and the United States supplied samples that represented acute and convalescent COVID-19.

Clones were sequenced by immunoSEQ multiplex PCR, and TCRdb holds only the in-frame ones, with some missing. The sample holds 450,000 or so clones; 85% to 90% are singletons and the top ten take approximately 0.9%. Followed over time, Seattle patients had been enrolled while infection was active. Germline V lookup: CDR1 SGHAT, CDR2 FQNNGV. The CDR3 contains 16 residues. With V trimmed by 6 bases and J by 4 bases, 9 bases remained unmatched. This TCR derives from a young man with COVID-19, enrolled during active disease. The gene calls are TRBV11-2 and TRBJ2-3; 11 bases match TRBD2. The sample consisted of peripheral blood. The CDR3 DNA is TGTGCCAGCAGTCCAATAGCGGGGGGGGATGCAGATACGCAGTATTTT. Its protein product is CASSPIAGGDADTQYF. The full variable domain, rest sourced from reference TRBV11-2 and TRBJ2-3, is EAGVAQSPRYKIIEKRQSVAFWCNPISGHATLYWYQQILGQGPKLLIQFQNNGVVDDSQLPKDRFSAERLKGVDSTLKIQPAKLEDSAVYLCASSPIAGGDADTQYFGPGTRLTVL.